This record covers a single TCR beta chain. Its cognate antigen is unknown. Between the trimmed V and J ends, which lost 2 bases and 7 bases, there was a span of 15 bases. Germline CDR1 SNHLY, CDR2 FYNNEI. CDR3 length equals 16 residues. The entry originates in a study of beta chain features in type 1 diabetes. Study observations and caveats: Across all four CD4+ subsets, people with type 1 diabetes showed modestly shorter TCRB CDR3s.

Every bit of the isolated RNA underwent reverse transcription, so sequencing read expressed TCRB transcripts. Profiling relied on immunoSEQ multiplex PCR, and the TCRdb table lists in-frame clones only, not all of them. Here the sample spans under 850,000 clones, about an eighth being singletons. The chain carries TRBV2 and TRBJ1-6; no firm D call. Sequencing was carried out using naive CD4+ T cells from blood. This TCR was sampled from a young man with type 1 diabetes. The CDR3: CASSENEGTLNSPLHF. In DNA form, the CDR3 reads TGTGCCAGCAGTGAAAACGAGGGAACGCTGAATTCACCCCTCCACTTT. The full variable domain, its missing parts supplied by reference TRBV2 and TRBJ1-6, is EPEVTQTPSHQVTQMGQEVILRCVPISNHLYFYWYRQILGQKVEFLVSFYNNEISEKSEIFDDQFSVERPDGSNFTLKIRSTKLEDSAMYFCASSENEGTLNSPLHFGNGTRLTVT.